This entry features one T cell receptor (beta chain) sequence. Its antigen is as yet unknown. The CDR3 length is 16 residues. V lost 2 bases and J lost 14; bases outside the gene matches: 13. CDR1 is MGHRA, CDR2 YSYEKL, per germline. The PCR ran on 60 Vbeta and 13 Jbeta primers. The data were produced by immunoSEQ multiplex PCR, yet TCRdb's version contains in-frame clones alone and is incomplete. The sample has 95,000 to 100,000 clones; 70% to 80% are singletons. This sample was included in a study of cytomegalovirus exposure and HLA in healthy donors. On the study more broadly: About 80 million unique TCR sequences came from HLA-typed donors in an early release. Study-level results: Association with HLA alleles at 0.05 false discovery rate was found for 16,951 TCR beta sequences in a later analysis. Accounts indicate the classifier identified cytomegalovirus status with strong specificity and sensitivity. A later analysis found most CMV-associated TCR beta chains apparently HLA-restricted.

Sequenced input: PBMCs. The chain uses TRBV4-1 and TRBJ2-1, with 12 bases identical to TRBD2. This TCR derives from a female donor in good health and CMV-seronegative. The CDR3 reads CASSQPGLAGSFLEFF. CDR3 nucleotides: TGCGCCAGCAGCCAACCGGGACTAGCGGGCTCCTTCCTAGAGTTCTTC.